The 10 T cell receptor beta chains reported below all come from one sample, sequenced in a study of OX40 agonist ivuxolimab in advanced cancers. Only in-frame clones appear in the TCRdb table, and some are missing; sequencing was by immunoSEQ multiplex PCR. The repertoire consists of about 90,000 clones, with approximately 91% occurring once and the leading ten covering approximately 0.3%. The sample in question was CD4+ or CD8+ T cells sorted from blood, obtained in a trial of the OX40 agonist ivuxolimab. The origin of the receptors is an adult with an advanced solid tumor such as melanoma, head and neck, liver or kidney cancer.

The chain links TRBV11-2 to TRBJ2-7, with D possibly TRBD1 on 6 matching bases. The germline V and J ends were trimmed by 5 bases and 4 bases, with 15 bases remaining between them. The length of the CDR3 is 14 residues. CDR1 SGHAT and CDR2 FQNNGV come from the germline V gene. The CDR3 sequence: CASSPGVGAYEQYF. In DNA form, the CDR3 reads TGTGCCAGCAGCCCTGGGGTGGGGGCGTACGAGCAGTACTTC.

V usage is TRBV10-1 and J usage is TRBJ2-1; possibly TRBD1 for D (5 bases). This CDR3 has 13 amino acids. V shed 0 bases and J shed 12 bases, with 12 bases lying between them. Per germline, CDR1 WNHNN and CDR2 SYGVQD (reference sequence). Here the CDR3 DNA reads TGCGCCAGCAGTGAGTCGCTGGGGCGGAGGCAGTTCTTC. It is translated as CASSESLGRRQFF.

This clone came up a few times. This chain uses TRBV5-1 with TRBJ2-7; D is possibly TRBD2 (5 bases). V was clipped by 0 bases and J by 5 bases, with 15 bases between them. The CDR3 is made up of 15 amino acids. Germline CDR1 SGHRS, CDR2 YFSETQ. CDR3 amino acids: CASSLAPLVRDEQYF. The CDR3 DNA sequence: TGCGCCAGCAGCTTGGCGCCACTAGTCCGCGACGAGCAGTACTTC.

The rearrangement joins TRBV5-7 to TRBJ2-7; D unresolved. TRBV5-7 is flagged as an ORF with uncertain function. V shed 4 bases and J shed 0 bases, with 11 bases lying between them. The CDR3 is 14 amino acids. DNA of the CDR3: TGTGCCAGCAGCCAAGTTGCTATCTCCTACGAGCAGTACTTC. Amino acids: CASSQVAISYEQYF.

This clone was picked up one time. The chain joins TRBV7-2 to TRBJ2-7; maybe TRBD1 (6 bases). The V gene's germline CDR1 is SGHTA and CDR2 FQGNSA. This CDR3 region has 13 residues. The V end was cut by 1 base, the J end by 4 bases, with 8 bases between. The CDR3 loop is CASSLVGTYEQYF. In DNA, the CDR3 is TGTGCCAGCAGCTTAGTCGGGACATACGAGCAGTACTTC.

The gene calls are TRBV27 and TRBJ2-3; 12 nucleotides line up with TRBD2. CDR1 is MNHEY and CDR2 is SMNVEV in the germline V gene (reference sequence). With V trimmed by 5 bases and J by 5 bases, 5 bases remained unmatched. The CDR3 runs to 15 residues. CDR3: CASSRLAGAKDTQYF. The CDR3 coding sequence is TGTGCCAGCAGTCGACTAGCGGGAGCTAAAGATACGCAGTATTTT.

V is TRBV28 and J is TRBJ2-7, with D perhaps assigned TRBD1 or TRBD2 (6 bases each). The CDR3 is 16 residues long. Trimming shortened V by 4 bases and J by 12 bases, and 28 bases separated the two germline ends. Germline CDR1 MDHEN, CDR2 SYDVKM. In DNA form, the CDR3 reads TGTGCCAGCAGTTCCCCATCTCTAGGAGGGGGGCGGCGGCGGTACTTC. Protein sequence: CASSSPSLGGGRRRYF.

The chain uses TRBV28 and TRBJ2-7; D uncertain. Germline V gene data show CDR1 as MDHEN and CDR2 as SYDVKM. The CDR3 is made up of 12 amino acids. Trimming removed 4 bases at V and 12 bases at J, with 16 bases between. This CDR3 reads CASSSSVDTVYF. The CDR3 DNA is TGTGCCAGCAGTTCGTCGGTCGACACGGTGTACTTC.

The chain is built from TRBV4-2 and TRBJ2-5; D remains ambiguous. V dropped 0 bases and J dropped 5 bases, with 10 bases sitting between them. Germline V lookup: CDR1 LGHNA, CDR2 YNFKEQ. This CDR3 comprises 14 residues. The DNA of the CDR3 is TGTGCCAGCAGCCAAGAGCTCATGCGTGAGACCCAGTACTTC. Its protein is CASSQELMRETQYF.

V and J are TRBV2 and TRBJ1-4, with D tentatively TRBD1 (6 bases). Germline CDR1 reads SNHLY; CDR2 reads FYNNEI. This CDR3 comprises 12 residues. With 8 bases removed from V and 11 bases from J, the gap between germline ends came to 15 bases. CDR3 protein: CASAPDRPKLFF. The CDR3 bases are TGTGCCAGCGCCCCGGACAGACCTAAACTGTTTTTT.